The T cell receptor beta chain described here comes from a study of regulatory T cells in long-lasting Graves disease. Germline loops: CDR1 MNHNY, CDR2 SVGAGI (reference sequence). This CDR3 comprises 15 residues. Trimming cost V 0 bases and J 5 bases, with 11 bases left between them. Time point reported: newly diagnosed GD, antithyroid drugs for less than 3 months. From RNA extracted from PBMCs, the TCR library was made. Study-level points and caveats: It was peripheral blood alone, not thyroid tissue, that was studied.

Construction of TCR beta libraries relied on iRepertoire HTBI primers and on Arm-PCR targeting CDR3 regions. In the study's own analysis: The samples included roughly 61 TRBV and 14 TRBJ segments. TCRdb independently ran MiXCR on the multiplex PCR reads; one entry per CDR3 protein. The V and J calls come from TCRdb's annotation, not from the publication. The repertoire holds more than 300,000 distinct CDR3 sequences, with 10% to 15% as singletons. This clonotype was seen only a few times. Its antigen is undetermined. The same sample was also studied in work on T cells in Graves' hyperthyroidism and ophthalmopathy. Turning to that study: HTBI primers were the set used in a first-round RT-PCR of the TCR CDR3. Among thyroid clonotypes expanded above 0.001, most also appeared in blood.

The sequence derives from a young woman with Graves disease. The rearrangement links TRBV6-6 to TRBJ1-5; weak D call: TRBD1 (5 bases). The material was peripheral blood mononuclear cells (PBMCs), obtained at new diagnosis, from a patient treated with antithyroid drugs. The CDR3 region has the DNA TGTGCCAGCAGTTACTCGGACGGGGGATATCAGCCCCAGCATTTT. Its translation is CASSYSDGGYQPQHF.